This TCR beta chain was documented in a study of T cell responses to AZD1222 COVID-19 vaccine. Overall study findings and caveats: Repertoires were obtained only post-peak T cell response.

For this clone: As yet, its antigen is unknown.

Assay used: immunoSEQ multiplex PCR; TCRdb lists only in-frame clones, some missing. The data hold 100,000 to 150,000 clones, with roughly 90% observed a single time. Per the germline V gene, CDR1 is LGHNA and CDR2 is YSLEER. This CDR3 has 16 residues. V was clipped by 5 bases and J by 0 bases; unmatched bases: 6. The receptor was derived from an adult in good health. The V call is TRBV4-3, the J call TRBJ2-3; 9 nucleotides line up with TRBD2. The sample consisted of peripheral blood, taken on day 0 of AZD1222 vaccination. The CDR3 loop is CASSLTSGASTDTQYF. The DNA of the CDR3 is TGCGCCAGCAGCTTGACTAGCGGAGCTAGCACAGATACGCAGTATTTT.